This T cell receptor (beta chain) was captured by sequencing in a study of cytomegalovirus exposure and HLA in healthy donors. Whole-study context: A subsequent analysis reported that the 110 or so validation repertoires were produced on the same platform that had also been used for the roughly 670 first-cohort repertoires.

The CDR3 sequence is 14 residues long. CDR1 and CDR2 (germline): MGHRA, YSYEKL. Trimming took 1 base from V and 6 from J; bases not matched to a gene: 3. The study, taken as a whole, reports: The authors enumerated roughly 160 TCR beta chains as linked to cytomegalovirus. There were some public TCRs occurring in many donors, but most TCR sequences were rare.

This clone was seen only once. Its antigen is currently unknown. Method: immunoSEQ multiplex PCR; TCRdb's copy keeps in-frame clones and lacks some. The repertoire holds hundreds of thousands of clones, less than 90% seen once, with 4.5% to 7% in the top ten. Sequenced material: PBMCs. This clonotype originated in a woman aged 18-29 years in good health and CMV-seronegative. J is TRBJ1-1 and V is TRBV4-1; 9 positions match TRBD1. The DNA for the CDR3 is TGCGCCAGCAGCCAAGGACAGGGGGACTCTGAAGCTTTCTTT. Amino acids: CASSQGQGDSEAFF.